This entry concerns a single T cell receptor beta chain. Its target is not known. The data were taken from a study of cytomegalovirus exposure and HLA in healthy donors. Notes on the study in general: V- and J-gene trimming in TCR beta was tied to a missense DCLRE1C variant by an analysis performed later.

Researchers ran the PCR with 60 Vbeta and 13 Jbeta primers. Using immunoSEQ multiplex PCR, the repertoire was profiled, and TCRdb retains in-frame clones only, with some absent. The data show roughly 150,000 clones, roughly 80% seen once. The V gene lost 6 bases and the J gene lost 0 bases, with 8 bases spanning the gap. This CDR3 has 13 amino acids. The germline V gene encodes CDR1 MNHEY and CDR2 SVGAGI. The chain combines TRBV6-5 with TRBJ1-1; D is unclear. This clonotype was sampled from a female donor in good health and CMV-seronegative. Sequences were obtained from PBMCs. CDR3 protein: CASRSPMNTEAFF. DNA for the CDR3: TGTGCCAGCAGATCCCCTATGAACACTGAAGCTTTCTTT.